These T cell receptor beta chains were read from a single sample in a study of vaccination effects on CD4 cells after COVID-19. These receptors lack a known antigen. TCRdb's table, derived via immunoSEQ multiplex PCR, lists solely in-frame clones and lacks some. Of approximately 74,000 clones listed, 65% to 80% are singletons. The specimen comprised CD4+ T cells from PBMCs cultured without peptide, sampled after COVID-19 vaccination. The receptor source for this set is a human donor who received a COVID-19 vaccine. The CDR3 runs from the conserved cysteine through the conserved F or W.

TRBV5-1 CASSLTVGYSGNTIYF
TRBV10-2 CASGRGGVRTEAFF
TRBV5-8 CASSPEGYTF
TRBV2 CASRDGGGAGTQYF
TRBV18 CASSPPGLAYRSYNEQFF
TRBV7-3 CASSLGGSRSPLHF
TRBV19 CASSPRTGKGPYNEQFF
TRBV7-3 CASSPTSAAVSYNEQFF
TRBV5-1 CASSLGAQYGYTF
TRBV5-6 CASSPGPSLTGELFF
TRBV24-1 CATGQGDYAGELFF
TRBV9 CASSPGRGSDTQYF
TRBV2 CATRKSTSGEETQYF
TRBV6-5 CASSYGGQYTDTQYF
TRBV5-4 CASSQERSSGELFF
TRBV7-2 CASSFYGTSNSPLHF
TRBV27 CASSSGHAREAFF
TRBV21-1 CANRGGFLEMNTEAFF
TRBV28 CASSRTSGGVGADTQYF
TRBV3-1/TRBV3-2 CASSQGASGGAEETQYF
TRBV18 CASSPTGLLSTDTQYF
TRBV3-1/TRBV3-2 CASSQQGTSGFTDTQYF
TRBV2 CATCPIAGETQYF
TRBV30 CAWKRGGPSSSGNTIYF
TRBV4-3 CASSQDSRTSGETQYF
TRBV9 CASSVIGYTF
TRBV25-1 CASSPRTSQETQYF
TRBV30 CAWSADWGTIYF
TRBV6-5 CASSYQGLSEQFF
TRBV5-4 CASSLQGGQPQHF
TRBV5-1 CASSRTGDNSPLHF
TRBV5-8 CASPNGGRGMNTEAFF
TRBV27 CASSFYYNSKETQYF
TRBV2 CASNLARTSYTEAFF
TRBV27 CAGGDYNSPLHF
TRBV2 CASSDSAGGVQPQHF
TRBV24-1 CATSAAGGGTDTQYF
TRBV5-1 CASSVDRGSSGNTIYF
TRBV30 CACHPGQSTEAFF
TRBV2 CASRRVGSPLHF
TRBV24-1 CATSDLRGPGEETQYF
TRBV6-1 CASSETEGNQPQHF
TRBV19 CASSIEGVFNSPLHF
TRBV18 CASSLRTGTGNTIYF
TRBV5-1 CASSLATPGQGSETQYF
TRBV5-6 CASSPPQGQIPFYTF
TRBV5-1 CASSLDTVSGNTIYF
TRBV12-3/TRBV12-4 CASRQVTDTQYF
TRBV30 CAWSSDRVLTGELFF
TRBV18 CASKGQGVNQPQHF
TRBV14 CASSQDVVGIYGYTF
TRBV6-5 CASSYSGGEKLFF
TRBV4-2 CASSQDKGSYYGYTF
TRBV3-1/TRBV3-2 CASSPGYRGGGYTF